This is a list of T cell receptor beta chains from one sample in a study of T cell repertoires in cytomegalovirus infection. TCRdb recomputed calls from the reads with MiXCR, one row per CDR3 protein. This repertoire shows roughly 230,000 distinct CDR3 sequences, 22% found once; its top ten account for approximately 18%. Sequenced input: CD8+ T cells from PBMCs. These receptors were obtained from a human donor in good health (CMV status not recorded). Some clones in this sample may be carry-over from other donors' samples. Both conserved end residues are part of each CDR3. The D gene is left open where the match is weak. Clone size, where shown, is once, few, many, or a class for clones that have expanded.

clone_size: few
v_call: TRBV27
d_call: TRBD2
j_call: TRBJ2-7
cdr3_nt: TGTGCCAGCAGTTTCGGGCGCGGGGGTGAGTACGAGCAGTACTTC
cdr3_aa: CASSFGRGGEYEQYF

clone_size: few
v_call: TRBV12-3/TRBV12-4
d_call: TRBD2
j_call: TRBJ2-1
cdr3_nt: TGTGCCAGCAGTTTAGGAGGATCCGGACTAGCGGGGGTCGCCGAGGGAGAGCAGTTCTTC
cdr3_aa: CASSLGGSGLAGVAEGEQFF

clone_size: .
v_call: TRBV7-2
d_call: TRBD2
j_call: TRBJ2-3
cdr3_nt: TGTGCCAGCAGCTTAGGACTAGCGGGGGAGTCTGGCACAGATACGCAGTATTTT
cdr3_aa: CASSLGLAGESGTDTQYF

clone_size: many
v_call: TRBV7-8
d_call: .
j_call: TRBJ2-2
cdr3_nt: TGTGCCAGCAGCTTAGATTTTGCTGGCCAAGGCGCGAACACCGGGGAGCTGTTTTTT
cdr3_aa: CASSLDFAGQGANTGELFF

clone_size: .
v_call: TRBV29-1
d_call: TRBD1
j_call: TRBJ2-2
cdr3_nt: TGCAGCGTACCGGGACAGTCGAACACCGGGGAGCTGTTTTTT
cdr3_aa: CSVPGQSNTGELFF

clone_size: .
v_call: TRBV20-1
d_call: .
j_call: TRBJ1-2
cdr3_nt: TGCAGTGCTACCCAGGACAGCTATGGCTACACCTTC
cdr3_aa: CSATQDSYGYTF

clone_size: .
v_call: TRBV7-9
d_call: .
j_call: TRBJ2-7
cdr3_nt: TGTGCCAGCAGCTCAACAGGCGAGCAGTACTTC
cdr3_aa: CASSSTGEQYF

clone_size: many
v_call: TRBV7-2
d_call: .
j_call: TRBJ1-2
cdr3_nt: TGTGCCAGCAGCTTTCTAGGTTACTATGGCTACACCTTC
cdr3_aa: CASSFLGYYGYTF

clone_size: few
v_call: TRBV7-9
d_call: TRBD1
j_call: TRBJ1-2
cdr3_nt: TGTGCCAGTTGGGACAGCCCTGATGGTGGTGGCTACACCTTC
cdr3_aa: CASWDSPDGGGYTF

clone_size: .
v_call: TRBV20-1
d_call: TRBD1
j_call: TRBJ1-2
cdr3_nt: TGCAGTGCAGGCGTGACAGGGGTGGAAGGCTACACCTTC
cdr3_aa: CSAGVTGVEGYTF

clone_size: many
v_call: TRBV7-2
d_call: .
j_call: TRBJ2-2
cdr3_nt: TGTGCCAGCGGGGAGGATCCGACCGGGGAGCTGTTTTTT
cdr3_aa: CASGEDPTGELFF

clone_size: .
v_call: TRBV7-8
d_call: .
j_call: TRBJ2-7
cdr3_nt: TGTGCCAGCAGCCCGCGGGGTCTCGGCTACAAGCAGTACTTC
cdr3_aa: CASSPRGLGYKQYF

clone_size: few
v_call: TRBV2
d_call: .
j_call: TRBJ2-3
cdr3_nt: TGTGCCAGCAGTGACAGGGACAAATTTACAGATACGCAGTATTTT
cdr3_aa: CASSDRDKFTDTQYF

clone_size: few
v_call: TRBV20-1
d_call: .
j_call: TRBJ1-2
cdr3_nt: TGCAGTGCTGGAAGACAAAATATGGGGGGCTACACCTTC
cdr3_aa: CSAGRQNMGGYTF

clone_size: .
v_call: TRBV7-1
d_call: .
j_call: TRBJ2-3
cdr3_nt: TGTGCCAGCAGCGGAGGTCCTAACCCCCCCACAGATACGCAGTATTTT
cdr3_aa: CASSGGPNPPTDTQYF

clone_size: .
v_call: TRBV6-8
d_call: .
j_call: TRBJ2-5
cdr3_nt: TGTGCCAGCAGTCCGTTGGTCCCAGAGACCCAGTACTTC
cdr3_aa: CASSPLVPETQYF

clone_size: .
v_call: TRBV11-2
d_call: .
j_call: TRBJ2-1
cdr3_nt: TGTGCCAGCAGCTTAGGTACACGGGGGTACTACAATGAGCAGTTCTTC
cdr3_aa: CASSLGTRGYYNEQFF

clone_size: many
v_call: TRBV2
d_call: .
j_call: TRBJ2-1
cdr3_nt: TGTGCCACCGGGGACTTATCCTACAATGAGCAGTTCTTC
cdr3_aa: CATGDLSYNEQFF

clone_size: .
v_call: TRBV2
d_call: .
j_call: TRBJ2-3
cdr3_nt: TGTGCCAGCAGTGAAGAGGGGTTCAGGGACGCAGATACGCAGTATTTT
cdr3_aa: CASSEEGFRDADTQYF

clone_size: many
v_call: TRBV7-2
d_call: TRBD1
j_call: TRBJ1-1
cdr3_nt: TGTGCCAGCAGCCCTGGACAGGGTATCACTGAAGCTTTCTTT
cdr3_aa: CASSPGQGITEAFF

clone_size: .
v_call: TRBV4-1
d_call: .
j_call: TRBJ1-1
cdr3_nt: TGCGCCAGCAGCCAAGATAGCCAGCTGGCCGGTGAAGCTTTCTTT
cdr3_aa: CASSQDSQLAGEAFF

clone_size: many
v_call: TRBV6-2/TRBV6-3
d_call: .
j_call: TRBJ1-1
cdr3_nt: TGTGCCAGCAGTTACCTCGTGAACACTGAAGCTTTCTTT
cdr3_aa: CASSYLVNTEAFF

clone_size: .
v_call: TRBV3-1
d_call: .
j_call: TRBJ2-7
cdr3_nt: TGTGCCAGCAGCCGGGGGACGATAGACCTCTACGAGCAGTACTTC
cdr3_aa: CASSRGTIDLYEQYF

clone_size: .
v_call: TRBV7-9
d_call: .
j_call: TRBJ2-1
cdr3_nt: TGTGCCAGCAGCTTATTGGGGGGCTTCGATGAGCAGTTCTTC
cdr3_aa: CASSLLGGFDEQFF